This T cell receptor (beta chain) was found in a study of Ad26.COV2.S vaccination and SARS-CoV-2 variants. Using immunoSEQ multiplex PCR, the repertoire was profiled, and TCRdb retains in-frame clones only, with some absent. The sample has 350,000 to 450,000 clones, just over 90% seen once. The CDR3 extends over 15 amino acids. The sequencing here drew on peripheral blood, taken after recovery from COVID-19. This receptor was taken from a human donor who had recovered from COVID-19. The chain couples TRBV21-1 to TRBJ2-7; no check of the table's D call, TRBD1, against the DNA was made. TRBV21-1 is designated a pseudogene. In DNA form, the CDR3 reads TGTGCCAGCAGCAATTTTCCGACAGAAGCCTACGAGCAGTACTTC. This translates into CASSNFPTEAYEQYF.